This T cell receptor beta chain comes out of a study of radiotherapy plus CTLA-4 blockade in lung cancer. CDR1 and CDR2 from the germline V gene are WNHNN and SYGVQD (reference sequence). The ends were cut back, 0 bases at V and 7 bases at J, with 13 bases in the middle. This CDR3 has 15 amino acids. Some clones are missing from TCRdb's copy, which holds only in-frame ones; the method was immunoSEQ multiplex PCR. In the table there are around 45,000 clones, roughly 67% of which are singletons. The rearrangement uses TRBV10-1 and TRBJ2-1, with TRBD2 as a possible D gene (7 bases). Source: peripheral blood, taken from a patient treated with radiotherapy plus ipilimumab. This TCR came from a human donor with non-small cell lung cancer who had a partial response to radiotherapy plus ipilimumab. The CDR3 coding sequence is TGCGCCAGCAGTGAGTCAAAGGGGGGGGTTAATGAGCAGTTCTTC. It codes for CASSESKGGVNEQFF.